This TCR beta chain was observed in a study of blood T cell repertoires in COVID-19. Looking at the study overall: Samples representing acute and convalescent COVID-19 were sourced from the United States, Italy and Spain.

Per the germline V gene, CDR1 is GTSNPN and CDR2 is SVGIG (reference sequence). With V trimmed by 8 bases and J by 2 bases, 6 bases remained unmatched. The CDR3 consists of 13 residues. Some clones are missing from TCRdb's copy, which holds only in-frame ones; the method was immunoSEQ multiplex PCR. The sample holds about 140,000 clones; about 80% are singletons and the top ten take approximately 3.6%. The sequence was obtained from a man between 65 and 80 years old who had recovered from COVID-19. Material for sequencing was peripheral blood. V and J are TRBV30 and TRBJ2-5, with TRBD1 matching 9 bases. Here the CDR3 DNA reads TGTGCCACGGACAGGGGATATCAAGAGACCCAGTACTTC. Its protein is CATDRGYQETQYF.